This T cell receptor (beta chain) originates from a study of blood T cell repertoires in COVID-19. About the research overall: The origin of the acute and convalescent COVID-19 samples was the United States, Italy and Spain. T cells, B-cell-depleted T cells, or PBMCs supplied cDNA or gDNA.

Authors' analysis steps: By means of reference gene primer amplification, nucleated cell counts were estimated. Some clones are missing from TCRdb's copy, which holds only in-frame ones; the method was immunoSEQ multiplex PCR. V and J calls and clone size are as listed in that table; D and trimming were resolved from the DNA. The data hold just over 300,000 clones, with around 90% observed a single time. The CDR3 covers 12 residues. The ends lost 6 bases at V and 8 bases at J; junction bases unmatched: 4. Sequenced material: peripheral blood. The sequence came from a man in his late teens or twenties with active or convalescent COVID-19. V is TRBV12-3 or TRBV12-4 and J is TRBJ2-1; 7 bases are shared with TRBD2. Here the CDR3 reads CASRWTSYEQFF. Written as DNA, the CDR3 is TGTGCCAGCAGGTGGACTAGTTATGAGCAGTTCTTC.